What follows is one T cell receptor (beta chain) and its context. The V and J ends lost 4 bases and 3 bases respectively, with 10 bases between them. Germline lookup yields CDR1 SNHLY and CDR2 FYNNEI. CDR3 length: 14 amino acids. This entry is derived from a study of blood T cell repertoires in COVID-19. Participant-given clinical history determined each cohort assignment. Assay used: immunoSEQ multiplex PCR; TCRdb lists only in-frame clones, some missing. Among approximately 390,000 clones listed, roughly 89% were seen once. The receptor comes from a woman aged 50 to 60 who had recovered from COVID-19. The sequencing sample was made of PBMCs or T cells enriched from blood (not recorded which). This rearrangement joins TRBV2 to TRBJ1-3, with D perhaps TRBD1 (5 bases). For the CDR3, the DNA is TGTGCCAGCAGTGTTACAGGTTATGGAAACACCATATATTTT. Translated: CASSVTGYGNTIYF. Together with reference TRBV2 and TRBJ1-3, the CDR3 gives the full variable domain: EPEVTQTPSHQVTQMGQEVILRCVPISNHLYFYWYRQILGQKVEFLVSFYNNEISEKSEIFDDQFSVERPDGSNFTLKIRSTKLEDSAMYFCASSVTGYGNTIYFGEGSWLTVV.